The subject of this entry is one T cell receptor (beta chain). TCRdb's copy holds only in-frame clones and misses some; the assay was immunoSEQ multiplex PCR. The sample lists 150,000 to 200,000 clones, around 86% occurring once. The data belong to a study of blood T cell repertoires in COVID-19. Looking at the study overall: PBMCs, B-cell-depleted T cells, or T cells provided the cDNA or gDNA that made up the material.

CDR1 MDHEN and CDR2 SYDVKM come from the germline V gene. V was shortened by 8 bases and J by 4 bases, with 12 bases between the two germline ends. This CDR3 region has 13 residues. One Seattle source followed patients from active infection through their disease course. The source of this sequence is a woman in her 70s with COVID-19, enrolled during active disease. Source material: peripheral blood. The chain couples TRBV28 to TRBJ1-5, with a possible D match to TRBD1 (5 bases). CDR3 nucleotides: TGTGCCAGCGGCAGGGTTCGGAATCAGCCCCAGCATTTT. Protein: CASGRVRNQPQHF. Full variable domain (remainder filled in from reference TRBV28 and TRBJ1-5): DVKVTQSSRYLVKRTGEKVFLECVQDMDHENMFWYRQDPGLGLRLIYFSYDVKMKEKGDIPEGYSVSREKKERFSLILESASTNQTSMYLCASGRVRNQPQHFGDGTRLSIL.